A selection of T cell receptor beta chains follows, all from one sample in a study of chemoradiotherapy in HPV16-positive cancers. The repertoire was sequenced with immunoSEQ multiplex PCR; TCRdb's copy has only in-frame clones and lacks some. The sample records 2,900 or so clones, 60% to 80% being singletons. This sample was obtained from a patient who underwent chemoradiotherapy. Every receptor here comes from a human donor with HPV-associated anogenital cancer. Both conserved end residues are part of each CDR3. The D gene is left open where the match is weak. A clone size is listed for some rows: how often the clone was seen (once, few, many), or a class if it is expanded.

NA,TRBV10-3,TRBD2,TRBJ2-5,TGTGCCATCAGTGAGCCAACTAGCGGGAGGGATCAAGAGACCCAGTACTTC,CAISEPTSGRDQETQYF
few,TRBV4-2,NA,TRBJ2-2,TGTGCCAGCAGCCCTACCTCCGGACAGAACACCGGGGAGCTGTTTTTT,CASSPTSGQNTGELFF
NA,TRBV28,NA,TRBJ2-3,TGTGCCACCAAATGGGGAGTAACAGATACGCAGTATTTT,CATKWGVTDTQYF
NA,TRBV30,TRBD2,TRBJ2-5,TGTGCCGGGACGGAAGGCGGGGGGTCCCAAGGGACCCAGTACTTC,CAGTEGGGSQGTQYF
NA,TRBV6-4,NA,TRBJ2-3,TGTGCCAGCAAGGACAGAGCTAGCACAGATACGCAGTATTTT,CASKDRASTDTQYF
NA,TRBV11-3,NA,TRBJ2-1,TGTGCCAGCAGCCCCCCAGGAGGGGATGAGCAGTTCTTC,CASSPPGGDEQFF
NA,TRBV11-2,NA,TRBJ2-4,TGTGCCAGCAGTTCTAGACTAGCCAAAAACATTCAGTACTTC,CASSSRLAKNIQYF
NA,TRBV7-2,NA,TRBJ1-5,TGTGCCAGCAGCTTAGTTAGTTACGGGGAGCAGCCCCAGCATTTT,CASSLVSYGEQPQHF
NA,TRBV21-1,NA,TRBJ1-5,TGTGCCAGCAGCAATCGAGGGGGACAGCCCTACAATCAGCCCCAGCATTTT,CASSNRGGQPYNQPQHF
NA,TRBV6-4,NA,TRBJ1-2,TGTGCCAGCAGTGACTCCGACGGAGGGGTCCTAGGCTACACCTTC,CASSDSDGGVLGYTF
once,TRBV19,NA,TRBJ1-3,TGTGCCAGTAACAAACCACCCGGGCGCCACTCTGGAAACACCATATATTTT,CASNKPPGRHSGNTIYF
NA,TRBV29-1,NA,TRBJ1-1,TGCAGCGTTGGGGGGACCCAAGCTTTCTTT,CSVGGTQAFF
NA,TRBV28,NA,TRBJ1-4,TGTGCCAGCAGTCGTCATTACAGGGTGGCTGCTAATGAAAAACTGTTTTTT,CASSRHYRVAANEKLFF
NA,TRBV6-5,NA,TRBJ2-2,TGTGCCAGCAGTTACAGGGGCAACACCGGGGAGCTGTTTTTT,CASSYRGNTGELFF
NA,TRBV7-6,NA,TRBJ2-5,TGTGCCAGCAGCTTACGACGGACCCAAGAGACCCAGTACTTC,CASSLRRTQETQYF
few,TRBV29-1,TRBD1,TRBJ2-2,TGCAGCGTTGGGTCGGACAGGGACACCGGGGAGCTGTTTTTT,CSVGSDRDTGELFF
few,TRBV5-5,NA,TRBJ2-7,TGTGCCAGCAGCTCTGCGGGTTACGAGCAGTACTTC,CASSSAGYEQYF
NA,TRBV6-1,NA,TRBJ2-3,TGTGCCACCCAGTCCGGGGACACAGATACGCAGTATTTT,CATQSGDTDTQYF
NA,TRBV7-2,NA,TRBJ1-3,TGTGCCAGCAGCTCCACAGCCGCCTCTGGAAACACCATATATTTT,CASSSTAASGNTIYF
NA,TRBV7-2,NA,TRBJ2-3,TGTGCCAGCAGCTTAGGGACAAGCAAGAGCACAGATACGCAGTATTTT,CASSLGTSKSTDTQYF
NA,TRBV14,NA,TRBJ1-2,TGTGCCAGCAGCCAAGGCGGTGGCTACACCTTC,CASSQGGGYTF
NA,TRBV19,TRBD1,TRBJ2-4,TGTGCCAGTAGTATGGGACAGCAACCCTCAACCAAAAACATTCAGTACTTC,CASSMGQQPSTKNIQYF
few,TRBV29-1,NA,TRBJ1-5,TGCAGCGTTGGCGGGAGTGATCAGCCCCAGCATTTT,CSVGGSDQPQHF
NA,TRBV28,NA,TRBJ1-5,TGTGCCAGCAGGGCCATGGGACACCGCAATCAGCCCCAGCATTTT,CASRAMGHRNQPQHF
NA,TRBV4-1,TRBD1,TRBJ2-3,TGCGCCAGCAGCAATAGGGGAAGGACAGGGCCCCCTCACCGCACAGATACGCAGTATTTT,CASSNRGRTGPPHRTDTQYF
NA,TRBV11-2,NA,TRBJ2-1,TGTGCCAGCAGCTCCCTGAATGAGCAGTTCTTC,CASSSLNEQFF
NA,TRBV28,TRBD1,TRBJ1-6,TGTGCCAGCAGTGTCGCGGACAGGGTTTCACCCCTCCACTTT,CASSVADRVSPLHF
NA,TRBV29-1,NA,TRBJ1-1,TGCAGCGTTGGATTTTCAGGGGCCGCTTTCTTT,CSVGFSGAAFF
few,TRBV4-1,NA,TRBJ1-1,TGCGCCAGCAGCCAAGAGAGGGCTGAAGCTTTCTTT,CASSQERAEAFF
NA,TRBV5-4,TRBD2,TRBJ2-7,TGTGCCAGCAGCTTGGAAAGCGGGAGTGGTAGCGAGCAGTACTTC,CASSLESGSGSEQYF
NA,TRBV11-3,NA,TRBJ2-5,TGTGCCAGCAGCTTAGATTCACAGAACCAAGAGACCCAGTACTTC,CASSLDSQNQETQYF
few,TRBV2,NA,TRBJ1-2,TGTGCCAGCAGTCAAGTGGGAACCTCCTATGGCTACACCTTC,CASSQVGTSYGYTF
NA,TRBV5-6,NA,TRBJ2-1,TGTGCCAGCAGCTGGGGACGGAGCTCCTACAATGAGCAGTTCTTC,CASSWGRSSYNEQFF
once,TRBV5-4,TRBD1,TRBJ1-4,TGTGCCAGCAGCCCGGGGGACAGGAGGGGTGAAAAACTGTTTTTT,CASSPGDRRGEKLFF
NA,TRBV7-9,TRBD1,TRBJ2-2,TGTGCCAGCAGCTTTGGGACAGCCACCGGGGAGCTGTTTTTT,CASSFGTATGELFF
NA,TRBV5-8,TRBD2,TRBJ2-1,TGTGCCAGCAGCTTGGTCGAACTAGCGGGAGAGGGGGATGAGCAGTTCTTC,CASSLVELAGEGDEQFF
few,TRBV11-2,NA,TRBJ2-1,TGTGCCAGCAGCGTTGGGACCGCAATTGAGCAGTTCTTC,CASSVGTAIEQFF
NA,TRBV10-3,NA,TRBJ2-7,TGTGCCATCAACCGGGACCGCTCCTACGAGCAGTACTTC,CAINRDRSYEQYF
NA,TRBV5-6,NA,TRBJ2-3,TGTGCCAGCAGCCCACTGGTGACTAGCACAGATACGCAGTATTTT,CASSPLVTSTDTQYF
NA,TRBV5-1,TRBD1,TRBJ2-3,TGCGCCAGCAGCCATCAGGGGGCCACAGATACGCAGTATTTT,CASSHQGATDTQYF
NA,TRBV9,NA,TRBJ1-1,TGTGCCAGCAGCCCACAGTTGAACACTGAAGCTTTCTTT,CASSPQLNTEAFF
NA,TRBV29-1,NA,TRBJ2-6,TGCAGCGTTGATCAAGGGTCTGGGGCCAACGTCCTGACTTTC,CSVDQGSGANVLTF
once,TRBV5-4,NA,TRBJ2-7,TGTGCCAGCAGCTTGGACAGAGCCTACGAGCAGTACTTC,CASSLDRAYEQYF
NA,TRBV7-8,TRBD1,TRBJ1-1,TGTGCCAGCAGCAGAGGACAGGGGGCAAACACTGAAGCTTTCTTT,CASSRGQGANTEAFF
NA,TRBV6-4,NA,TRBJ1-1,TGTGCCAGCAGTGCAGACCGAATGAACACTGAAGCTTTCTTT,CASSADRMNTEAFF
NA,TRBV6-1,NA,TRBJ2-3,TGTGCCAGCAGTACAGGTGGTTCGACGCAGTATTTT,CASSTGGSTQYF
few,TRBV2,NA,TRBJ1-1,TGTGCCAGCAGTGGGAGATACACTGAAGCTTTCTTT,CASSGRYTEAFF
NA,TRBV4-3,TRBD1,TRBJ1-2,TGCGCCAGCAGCCACCGGGACAGGGGCGCTTCTAACTATGGCTACACCTTC,CASSHRDRGASNYGYTF
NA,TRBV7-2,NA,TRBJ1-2,TGTGCCAGCAGCTTAGATTACATTCGGGGGGGCACCTTC,CASSLDYIRGGTF
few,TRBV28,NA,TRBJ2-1,TGTGCCAGCAGTTCGATGCGCTCGAACTCCTACAATGAGCAGTTCTTC,CASSSMRSNSYNEQFF
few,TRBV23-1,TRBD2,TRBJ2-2,TGCGCCAGCAGCCTCCTAGGGACTAAGGACACCGGGGAGCTGTTTTTT,CASSLLGTKDTGELFF
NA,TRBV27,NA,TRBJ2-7,TGTGCCAGCAGTTTACGGTTCCTACCGGGGGACGAGCAGTACTTC,CASSLRFLPGDEQYF
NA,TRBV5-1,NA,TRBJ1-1,TGCGCCAGCAGCTTGTTGGATAGCCTGAACACTGAAGCTTTCTTT,CASSLLDSLNTEAFF
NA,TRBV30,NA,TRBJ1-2,TGTGCCTGGAGTGTACTGAGGGGGGATGGCTACACCTTC,CAWSVLRGDGYTF
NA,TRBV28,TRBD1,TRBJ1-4,TGTGCCAGCGGAACCACGACAGGGGGCTCTGAAAAACTGTTTTTT,CASGTTTGGSEKLFF
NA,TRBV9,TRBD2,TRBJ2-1,TGTGCCAGCAGCGTAGGTCCTCGCGGGAGGGCCGTGGATGAGCAGTTCTTC,CASSVGPRGRAVDEQFF
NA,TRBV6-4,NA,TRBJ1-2,TGTGCCAGCAGTGACTTTGCAGGGTGGGGCGGCTACACCTTC,CASSDFAGWGGYTF
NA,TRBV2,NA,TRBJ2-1,TGTGCCAGCAGTGAAGCGCGGGGCCCGGATGGTGAGCAGTTCTTC,CASSEARGPDGEQFF
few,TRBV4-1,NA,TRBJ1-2,TGCGCCAGCAGCCAAGTGTCACAACCCAGTGGCTACACCTTC,CASSQVSQPSGYTF
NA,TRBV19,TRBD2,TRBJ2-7,TGTGCCAGTAGTATGGCTAGCGGGTACGAGCAGTACTTC,CASSMASGYEQYF